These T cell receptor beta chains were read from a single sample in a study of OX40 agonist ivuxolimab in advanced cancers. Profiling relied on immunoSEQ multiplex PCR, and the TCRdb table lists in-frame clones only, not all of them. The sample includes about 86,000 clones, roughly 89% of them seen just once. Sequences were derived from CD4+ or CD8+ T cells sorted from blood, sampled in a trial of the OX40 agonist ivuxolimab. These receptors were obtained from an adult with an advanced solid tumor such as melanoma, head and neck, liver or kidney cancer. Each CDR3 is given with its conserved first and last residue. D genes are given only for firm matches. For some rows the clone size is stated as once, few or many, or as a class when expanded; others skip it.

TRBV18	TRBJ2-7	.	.	CASSRGRLLAYEQYF	TGTGCCAGCTCCCGAGGGAGACTACTCGCCTACGAGCAGTACTTC
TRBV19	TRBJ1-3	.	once	CASTPGVGGTSGNTIYF	TGTGCCAGTACCCCTGGGGTCGGGGGGACCTCTGGAAACACCATATATTTT
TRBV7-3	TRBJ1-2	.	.	CASSLDREYGYTF	TGTGCCAGCAGCTTAGACAGAGAATATGGCTACACCTTC
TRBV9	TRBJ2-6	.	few	CASSDSGANVLTF	TGTGCCAGCAGCGACTCTGGGGCCAACGTCCTGACTTTC
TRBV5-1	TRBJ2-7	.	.	CASSGVRDWQYEQYF	TGCGCCAGCAGCGGAGTCCGGGACTGGCAATACGAGCAGTACTTC
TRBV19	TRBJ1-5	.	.	CATWAAGNQPQHF	TGTGCCACTTGGGCAGCCGGGAATCAGCCCCAGCATTTT
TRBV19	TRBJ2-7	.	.	CASSITASYEQYF	TGTGCCAGTAGTATAACGGCATCCTACGAGCAGTACTTC
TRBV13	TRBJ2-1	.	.	CASSVRGAAYAEQFF	TGTGCCAGCAGCGTCCGGGGTGCGGCTTATGCTGAGCAGTTCTTC
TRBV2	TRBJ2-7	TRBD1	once	CASSEGPGQGYEQYF	TGTGCCAGCAGTGAAGGGCCGGGACAGGGGTACGAGCAGTACTTC
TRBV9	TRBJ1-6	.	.	CASSVETASNSPLHF	TGTGCCAGCAGCGTAGAGACAGCCAGTAATTCACCCCTCCACTTT
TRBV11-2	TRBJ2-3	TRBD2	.	CASSNLGLAGIGGTDTQYF	TGTGCCAGCAGCAACCTGGGACTAGCGGGAATTGGGGGCACAGATACGCAGTATTTT
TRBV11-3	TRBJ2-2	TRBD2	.	CASSTTNSGSTELFF	TGTGCCAGCAGCACTACCAATAGCGGGAGTACGGAGCTGTTTTTT
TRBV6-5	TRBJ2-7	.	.	CASGSVGQGIHEQYF	TGTGCCAGCGGGTCCGTGGGGCAGGGTATCCACGAGCAGTACTTC
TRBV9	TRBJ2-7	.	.	CASSGGISSYEQYF	TGTGCCAGCAGCGGGGGGATTAGCTCCTACGAGCAGTACTTC
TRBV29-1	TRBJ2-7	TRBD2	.	CSVELPSGNYEQYF	TGCAGCGTTGAATTGCCTAGCGGGAACTACGAGCAGTACTTC
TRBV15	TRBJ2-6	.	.	CATSSVMANVLTF	TGTGCCACCAGCAGTGTAATGGCCAACGTCCTGACTTTC
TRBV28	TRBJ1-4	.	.	CASSFGSLGTNEKLFF	TGTGCCAGCAGTTTTGGGAGTCTCGGCACTAATGAAAAACTGTTTTTT
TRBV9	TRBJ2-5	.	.	CASSPGDELMWTQYF	TGTGCCAGCAGTCCAGGGGACGAATTAATGTGGACCCAGTACTTC
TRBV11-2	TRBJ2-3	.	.	CASSQHPGLTDTQYF	TGTGCCAGCAGCCAACACCCGGGACTCACAGATACGCAGTATTTT
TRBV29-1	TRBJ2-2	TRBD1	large	CSVEGTGNTGELFF	TGCAGCGTTGAGGGGACAGGGAACACCGGGGAGCTGTTTTTT
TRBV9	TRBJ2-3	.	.	CASSVDGKRTDTQYF	TGTGCCAGCAGCGTAGACGGGAAGCGCACAGATACGCAGTATTTT
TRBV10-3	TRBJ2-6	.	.	CAIKGGSGANVLTF	TGTGCCATCAAGGGGGGCTCTGGGGCCAACGTCCTGACTTTC
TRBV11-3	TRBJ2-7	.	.	CASSNLGRSTYEQYF	TGTGCCAGCAGCAACCTGGGCAGGTCAACCTACGAGCAGTACTTC
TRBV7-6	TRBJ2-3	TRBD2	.	CASSLALAGEGVRPDTQYF	TGTGCCAGCAGCTTAGCCCTAGCGGGAGAGGGGGTCCGGCCAGATACGCAGTATTTT
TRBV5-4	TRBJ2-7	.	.	CASSLGPADYEQYF	TGTGCCAGCAGCTTGGGGCCAGCGGACTACGAGCAGTACTTC
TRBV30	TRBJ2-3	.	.	CAWREIWPFADTQYF	TGTGCCTGGAGGGAGATCTGGCCATTCGCTGATACGCAGTATTTT
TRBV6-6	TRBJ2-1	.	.	CASSPAGNEQFF	TGTGCCAGCAGTCCCGCGGGGAATGAGCAGTTCTTC
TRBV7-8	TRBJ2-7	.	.	CASSFLLRDEQYF	TGTGCCAGCAGCTTTCTCCTCCGGGACGAGCAGTACTTC
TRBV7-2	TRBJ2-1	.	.	CASSFVGSSYNEQFF	TGTGCCAGCAGCTTCGTGGGGAGCTCCTACAATGAGCAGTTCTTC
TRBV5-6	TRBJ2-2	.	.	CASSLRFTTGELFF	TGTGCCAGCAGCTTGCGATTCACAACCGGGGAGCTGTTTTTT
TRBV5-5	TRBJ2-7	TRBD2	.	CASSTGLAGGSNEQYF	TGTGCCAGCAGCACAGGGCTAGCGGGAGGCTCGAACGAGCAGTACTTC
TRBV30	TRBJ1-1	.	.	CAWGADLNTEAFF	TGTGCCTGGGGGGCCGACTTGAACACTGAAGCTTTCTTT
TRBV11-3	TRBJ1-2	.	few	CASSSGQYYGYTF	TGTGCCAGCAGCTCAGGACAGTACTATGGCTACACCTTC
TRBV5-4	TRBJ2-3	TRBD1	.	CASRDWGTGAKTDTQYF	TGTGCCAGCAGGGATTGGGGGACAGGGGCGAAAACAGATACGCAGTATTTT
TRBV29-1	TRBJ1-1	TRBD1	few	CSAEGGLGDTEAFF	TGCAGCGCCGAAGGGGGCCTTGGGGACACTGAAGCTTTCTTT
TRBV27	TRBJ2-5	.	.	CASSLNAEETQYF	TGTGCCAGCAGTTTAAACGCGGAAGAGACCCAGTACTTC
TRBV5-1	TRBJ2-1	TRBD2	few	CASSLGTSGAYNEQFF	TGCGCCAGCAGCCTCGGGACTAGCGGGGCCTACAATGAGCAGTTCTTC
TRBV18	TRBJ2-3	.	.	CASSPAGRGNWALDTQYF	TGTGCCAGCTCACCAGCGGGTCGGGGGAATTGGGCGTTGGATACGCAGTATTTT
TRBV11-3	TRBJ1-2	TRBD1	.	CASSLGTGEHGYTF	TGTGCCAGCAGCCTGGGGACAGGGGAACATGGCTACACCTTC
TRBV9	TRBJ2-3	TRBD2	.	CASSVGLGTSGITDTQYF	TGTGCCAGCAGCGTAGGATTGGGGACTAGCGGTATAACAGATACGCAGTATTTT
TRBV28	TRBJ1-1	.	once	CASSGPRDPRGTEAFF	TGTGCCAGTTCGGGGCCCCGCGACCCACGCGGGACTGAAGCTTTCTTT
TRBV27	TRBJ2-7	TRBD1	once	CASRQPGQGAYEQYF	TGTGCCAGCAGGCAGCCGGGACAGGGGGCATACGAGCAGTACTTC
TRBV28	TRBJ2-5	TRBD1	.	CASSFSQGEETQYF	TGTGCCAGCAGTTTTTCACAGGGGGAAGAGACCCAGTACTTC
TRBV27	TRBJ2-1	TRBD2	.	CASSSRGLAGGPIF	TGTGCCAGCAGTTCCCGAGGACTAGCGGGAGGGCCGATCTTC
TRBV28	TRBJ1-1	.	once	CASSPTPHTEAFF	TGTGCCAGCAGTCCCACGCCACACACTGAAGCTTTCTTT
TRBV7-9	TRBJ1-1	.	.	CASSWETEAFF	TGTGCCAGCAGTTGGGAAACTGAAGCTTTCTTT
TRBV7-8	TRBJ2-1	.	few	CASSPPITEKRGNEQFF	TGTGCCAGCAGCCCCCCCATCACGGAGAAAAGGGGTAATGAGCAGTTCTTC
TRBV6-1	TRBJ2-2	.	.	CASSEALTRRKSGELFF	TGTGCCAGCAGTGAAGCCTTAACTAGAAGGAAATCCGGGGAGCTGTTTTTT
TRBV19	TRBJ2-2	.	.	CASALGTPGELFF	TGTGCCAGCGCCCTGGGGACCCCCGGGGAGCTGTTTTTT
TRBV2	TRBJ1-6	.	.	CASSDFQFSYNSPLHF	TGTGCCAGCAGTGACTTTCAGTTCTCCTATAATTCACCCCTCCACTTT
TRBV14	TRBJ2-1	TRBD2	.	CASSQDGTSGNEQFF	TGTGCCAGCAGCCAAGACGGGACTAGCGGGAATGAGCAGTTCTTC
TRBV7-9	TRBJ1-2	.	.	CASSLVPGRNYGYTF	TGTGCCAGCAGCTTAGTGCCAGGGCGGAACTATGGCTACACCTTC
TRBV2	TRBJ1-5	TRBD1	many	CASSGQGVGNQPQHF	TGTGCCAGCAGTGGACAGGGTGTGGGCAATCAGCCCCAGCATTTT
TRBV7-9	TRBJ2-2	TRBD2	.	CASSLSIGLAVNTGELFF	TGTGCCAGCAGCTTAAGTATCGGGCTAGCGGTAAACACCGGGGAGCTGTTTTTT
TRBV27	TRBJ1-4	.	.	CASSIKANEKLFF	TGTGCCAGCAGTATAAAGGCTAATGAAAAACTGTTTTTT
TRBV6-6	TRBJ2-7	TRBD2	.	CASHREAGEQYF	TGTGCCAGCCATCGGGAGGCGGGCGAGCAGTACTTC
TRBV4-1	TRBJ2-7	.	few	CASSPRQTLSYEQYF	TGCGCCAGCAGCCCTCGACAGACCCTCTCCTACGAGCAGTACTTC
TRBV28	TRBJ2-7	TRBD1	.	CASSFYGTGRGSVEQYF	TGTGCCAGCAGTTTCTATGGGACAGGGAGAGGATCTGTCGAGCAGTACTTC
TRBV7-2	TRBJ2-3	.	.	CASSLLDTQYF	TGTGCCAGCAGCTTACTAGATACGCAGTATTTT
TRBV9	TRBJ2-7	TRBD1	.	CASSVSGTGAIYEQYF	TGTGCCAGCAGCGTTAGCGGGACAGGGGCGATCTACGAGCAGTACTTC